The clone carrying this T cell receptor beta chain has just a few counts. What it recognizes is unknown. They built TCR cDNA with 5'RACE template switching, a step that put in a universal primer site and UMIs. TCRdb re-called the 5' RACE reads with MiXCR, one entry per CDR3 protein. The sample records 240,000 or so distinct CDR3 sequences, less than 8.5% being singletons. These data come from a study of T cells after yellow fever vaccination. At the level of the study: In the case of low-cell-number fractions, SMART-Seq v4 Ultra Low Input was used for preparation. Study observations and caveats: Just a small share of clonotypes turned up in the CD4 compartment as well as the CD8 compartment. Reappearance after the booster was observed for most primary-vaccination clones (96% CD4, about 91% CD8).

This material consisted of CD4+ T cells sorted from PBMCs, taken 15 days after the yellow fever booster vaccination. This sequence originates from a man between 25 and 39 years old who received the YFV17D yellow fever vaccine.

CDR3 nucleotides: TGTGCCAGCAGCTCAACCGGGACACGGATCCACTTT. It translates to CASSSTGTRIHF. The rearrangement uses TRBV7-9 and TRBJ1-6; maybe TRBD1 (6 bases). CDR1 SEHNR and CDR2 FQNEAQ come from the germline V gene (reference sequence). CDR3 length: 12 residues. The V gene lost 4 bases and the J gene lost 17 bases, with 15 bases spanning the gap.